This entry features one T cell receptor beta chain sequence. The antigen it recognizes is unknown. Per-base quality was not reported, and no clone a single base away is much larger than it. Cut back by 8 bases and 11 bases, the V and J ends lie 16 bases apart. Inclusive of the bounding cysteine and phenylalanine, the CDR3 is 12 residues long. Just the 36-base CDR3 DNA is kept, in frame starting at base 1. The germline V gene (reference sequence) gives CDR1 as MNHNY and CDR2 as SVGAGI. Donors were roughly 40 systemically healthy Caucasian individuals from Russia aged roughly 6 to 90 years. Each donor gave about 10 milliliters of peripheral blood, drawn into EDTA-treated Vacutainer tubes. Ficoll-Paque density-gradient centrifugation was used to isolate PBMCs, with at least 6.5 million obtained per sample. Trizol reagent was used to extract total RNA from the PBMCs, yielding at least 5.5 micrograms per sample. Naive CD45RAhigh/CD27high T cell percentages were measured by flow cytometry on a PBMC aliquot from every donor.

The data stem from a study of blood T cells in healthy people across ages (dated by TCRdb to about 2015). Some background on the complete study: In model experiments, template switching captured about one uniquely barcoded TCR beta cDNA molecule for every two T cells. To track age-related changes in TCR beta repertoire diversity, the study relied on deep sequencing normalized with unique cDNA molecular identifiers. The donors were split into four age groups: young (average roughly 15 years), middle-aged (more than 35), aged (62) and long-lived (over 80). For two donors (one aged 18 to 30 and one aged 80 or older), the study analyzed two additional independent replicas of 1 million unique cDNA reads from the same blood draw.

The library was prepared using 5' RACE. Sequencing was performed on an Illumina HiSeq 2500. A second about 6 to 11 cycle PCR used a sample-barcoded 5' primer and a J-beta primer mix. A template-switch 5' adaptor carrying 12 random nucleotides introduced a unique molecular identifier onto each TCR beta cDNA molecule. Each sample yielded at least 3 million CDR3-containing paired-end reads. The Mint cDNA synthesis kit, primed by a TRBC-specific oligonucleotide, was used to synthesize first-strand cDNA from all RNA. Following uracil-DNA glycosylase treatment, all cDNA underwent a first 18-cycle PCR with the universal primers M1SS and BC2_uni_R. The original methods were these. For normalization, 1 million high-quality reads were randomly selected from each sample, with every read carrying a distinct molecular identifier. Reads sharing molecular identifiers were discarded rather than binned into consensus sequences. CDR3 identification, clonotype clustering and error correction used MiTCR with a Q25 quality threshold and the strictest error-elimination algorithm. Lower-bound total TCR beta diversity was estimated with a nonparametric unseen species model using Euler transformation. The public reads were quality trimmed at Q25 with fastp and then assembled into clones with MiXCR by TCRdb, keeping productive beta chains. Rows with a matching CDR3 protein are joined into one entry that keeps the most common DNA and genes. The V and J calls and clone size come from TCRdb's table, not from the authors' own analysis. The sample records approximately 800,000 distinct CDR3 sequences, 25% to 30% of which are singletons. The ten largest clones capture 3% of the sample.

Here is what the overall study found, with its caveats: Observed TCR beta diversity correlated strongly with the percentage of naive T cells measured by flow cytometry. As age increased, observed TCR beta diversity per million T cells dropped in a roughly linear way, and a significant reduction was already evident by age about 40. Conclusive comparison of naive and antigen-experienced compartments was prevented by the profiling of bulk unsorted PBMCs. Estimates of total diversity from one million sequenced T cells were regarded as lower bounds and underestimates. Compared with the aged group, more naive CD4+ T cells, fewer expanded clones and increased TCR diversity were shown by the long-lived group, suggesting age selection. Because the CMV infection status of the donors was unknown, age-related changes in expanded clonotypes may potentially have been confounded.

A further study also used this sample, focusing on T cells of mothers and their children. The second study, in turn, reports: The donors were nine systemically healthy Caucasian individuals, made up of three mothers and their six children. cDNA synthesis consumed the entire amount of extracted RNA, loaded at 1.5 ug RNA in each 15 ul reaction. In the second PCR, sample barcodes and 2-4 random nucleotides were introduced via the M1S primer. Over 8 million TCR beta CDR3 reads were obtained for each mother, and 2.7 million or so reads were obtained for each child. Thymic selection shapes the output of TCR recombination in a similar way in related and unrelated pairs, and inherited differences have a minor effect. Normalized repertoire overlap in related mother-child pairs was always slightly higher than in unrelated mother-child pairs, but the difference was never significant. With a sensitivity of approximately 100 clones per million clonotypes, no persistent microchimeric T cell clones were detected. The study used deep NGS to compare TCR beta repertoires of mothers and children, seeking features distinguishing related mother-child pairs from unrelated individuals. The mean age was roughly 36 +/- 4 years for the mothers and around 10 +/- 4 years for the children. Libraries were sequenced on Illumina HiSeq 2000 with 100+100 nt paired-end reads after adapter ligation with NEBNext reagents. Mother and child libraries were prepared a month apart and sequenced in separate runs to prevent cross-contamination. For each donor, between about 450,000 and 2,300,000 distinct TCR beta clonotypes were identified. Naive TCR beta clonotypes were estimated from low-frequency clonotypes matched to each donor's FACS-determined naive share, without sorting.

The sequenced sample consisted of blood. This receptor was taken from a boy aged 10-17 years in good health. The chain uses TRBV6-6 and TRBJ2-1; TRBD2 might be the D gene, on 5 matching bases. The CDR3 protein is CASAGAANQQFF. The DNA sequence follows: TGTGCCAGCGCCGGAGCGGCGAATCAGCAGTTCTTC.